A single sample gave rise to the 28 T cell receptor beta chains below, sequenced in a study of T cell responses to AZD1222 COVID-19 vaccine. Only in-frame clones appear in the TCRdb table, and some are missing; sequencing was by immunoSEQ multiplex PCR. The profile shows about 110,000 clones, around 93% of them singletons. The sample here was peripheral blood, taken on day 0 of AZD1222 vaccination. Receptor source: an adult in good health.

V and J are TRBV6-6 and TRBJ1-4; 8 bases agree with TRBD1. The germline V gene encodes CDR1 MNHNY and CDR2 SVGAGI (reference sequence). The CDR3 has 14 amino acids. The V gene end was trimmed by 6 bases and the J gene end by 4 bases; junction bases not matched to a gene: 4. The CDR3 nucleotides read TGTGCCAGCAGCTGGGGACAGGTTAATGAAAAACTGTTTTTT. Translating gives CASSWGQVNEKLFF.

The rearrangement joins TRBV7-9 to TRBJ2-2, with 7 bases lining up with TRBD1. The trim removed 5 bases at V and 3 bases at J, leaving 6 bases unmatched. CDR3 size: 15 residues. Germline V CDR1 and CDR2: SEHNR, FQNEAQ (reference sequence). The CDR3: CASSRQTGDTGELFF. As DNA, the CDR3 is TGTGCCAGCAGCCGCCAAACAGGGGACACCGGGGAGCTGTTTTTT.

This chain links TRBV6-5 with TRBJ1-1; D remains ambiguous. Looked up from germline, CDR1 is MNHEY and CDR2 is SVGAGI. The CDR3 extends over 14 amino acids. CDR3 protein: CPRLYAGLNTEAFF. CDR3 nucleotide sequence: TGTCCAAGGTTGTATGCCGGATTGAACACTGAAGCTTTCTTT.

This CDR3 reads CDPGQNTGELFF. The CDR3 DNA is TGTGACCCGGGACAGAACACCGGGGAGCTGTTTTTT. This chain links TRBV27 with TRBJ2-2; TRBD1 is a possible D gene (6 bases). This CDR3 has 12 amino acids. Germline V lookup: CDR1 MNHEY, CDR2 SMNVEV (reference sequence).

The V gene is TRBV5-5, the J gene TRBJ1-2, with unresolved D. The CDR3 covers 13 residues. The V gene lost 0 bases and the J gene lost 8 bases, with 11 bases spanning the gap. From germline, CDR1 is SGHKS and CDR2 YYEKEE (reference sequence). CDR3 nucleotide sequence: TGTGCCAGCAGCTTGGCCCCTCGGTGGGGCTACACCTTC. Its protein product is CASSLAPRWGYTF.

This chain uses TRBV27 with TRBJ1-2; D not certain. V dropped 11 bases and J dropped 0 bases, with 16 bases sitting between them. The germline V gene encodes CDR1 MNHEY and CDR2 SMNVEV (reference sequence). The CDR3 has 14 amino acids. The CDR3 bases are TGTGCCTCCCAGAGCCTCGGGTCTAACTATGGCTACACCTTC. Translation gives CASQSLGSNYGYTF.

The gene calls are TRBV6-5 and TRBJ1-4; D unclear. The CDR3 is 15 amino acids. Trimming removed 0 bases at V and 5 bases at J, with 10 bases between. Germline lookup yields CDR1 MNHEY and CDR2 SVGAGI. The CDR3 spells CASSYSNWLNEKLFF. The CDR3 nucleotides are TGTGCCAGCAGTTACTCGAATTGGCTGAATGAAAAACTGTTTTTT.

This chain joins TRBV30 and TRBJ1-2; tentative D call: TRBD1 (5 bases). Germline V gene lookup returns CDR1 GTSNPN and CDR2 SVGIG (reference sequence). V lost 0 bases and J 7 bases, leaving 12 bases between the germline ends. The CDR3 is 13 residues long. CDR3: CAWSVRDLGGYTF. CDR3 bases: TGTGCCTGGAGTGTCAGGGATCTGGGTGGCTACACCTTC.

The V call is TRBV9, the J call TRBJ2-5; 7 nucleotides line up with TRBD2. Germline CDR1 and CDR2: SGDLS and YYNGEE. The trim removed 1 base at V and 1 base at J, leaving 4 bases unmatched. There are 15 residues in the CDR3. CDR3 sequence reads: CASSVSGGSQETQYF. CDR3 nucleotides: TGTGCCAGCAGCGTATCCGGGGGGTCCCAAGAGACCCAGTACTTC.

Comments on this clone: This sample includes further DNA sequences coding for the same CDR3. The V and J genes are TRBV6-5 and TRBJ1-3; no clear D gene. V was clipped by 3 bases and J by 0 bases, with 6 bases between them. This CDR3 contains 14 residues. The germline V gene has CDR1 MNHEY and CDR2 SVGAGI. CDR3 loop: CASSYGSSGNTIYF. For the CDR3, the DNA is TGTGCCAGCAGTTATGGGTCCTCTGGAAACACCATATATTTT.

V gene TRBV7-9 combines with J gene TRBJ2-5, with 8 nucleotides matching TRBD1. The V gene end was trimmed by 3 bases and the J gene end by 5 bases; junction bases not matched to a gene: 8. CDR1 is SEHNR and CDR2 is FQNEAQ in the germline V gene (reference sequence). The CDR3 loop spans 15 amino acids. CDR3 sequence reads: CASSFGQGAQETQYF. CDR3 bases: TGTGCCAGCAGCTTTGGGCAGGGGGCTCAGGAGACCCAGTACTTC.

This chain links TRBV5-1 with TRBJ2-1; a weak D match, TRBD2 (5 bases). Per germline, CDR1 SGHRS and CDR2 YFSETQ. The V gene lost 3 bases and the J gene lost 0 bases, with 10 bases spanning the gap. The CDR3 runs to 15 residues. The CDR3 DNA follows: TGCGCCAGCAGCTCTCAGCGGAACTCCTACAATGAGCAGTTCTTC. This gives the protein CASSSQRNSYNEQFF. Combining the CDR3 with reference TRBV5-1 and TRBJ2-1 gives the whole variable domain KAGVTQTPRYLIKTRGQQVTLSCSPISGHRSVSWYQQTPGQGLQFLFEYFSETQRNKGNFPGRFSGRQFSNSRSEMNVSTLELGDSALYLCASSSQRNSYNEQFFGPGTRLTVL.

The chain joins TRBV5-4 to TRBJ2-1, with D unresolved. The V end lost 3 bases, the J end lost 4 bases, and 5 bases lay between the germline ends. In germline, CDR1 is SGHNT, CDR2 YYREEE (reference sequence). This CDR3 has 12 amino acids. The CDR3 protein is CASSSTYNEQFF. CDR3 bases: TGTGCCAGCAGCTCGACTTACAATGAGCAGTTCTTC.

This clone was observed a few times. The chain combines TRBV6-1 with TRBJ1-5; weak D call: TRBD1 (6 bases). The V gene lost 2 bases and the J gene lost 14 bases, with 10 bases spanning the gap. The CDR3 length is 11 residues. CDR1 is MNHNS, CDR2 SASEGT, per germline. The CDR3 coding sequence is TGTGCCAGCAGTGAAATCGGACAGAAGCATTTT. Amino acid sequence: CASSEIGQKHF.

The CDR3 here is CASGFRGAEAFF. In DNA form, the CDR3 reads TGTGCCAGTGGGTTTCGCGGGGCCGAAGCTTTCTTT. The chain carries TRBV19 and TRBJ1-1; weak D call: TRBD1 (5 bases). Germline V gene data show CDR1 as LNHDA and CDR2 as SQIVND (reference sequence). Trimming removed 8 bases at V and 8 bases at J, with 15 bases between. The CDR3 runs to 12 residues.

CDR3: CASSQQTGSYNSPLHF. The DNA for the CDR3 is TGTGCCAGCAGCCAGCAGACAGGCTCCTATAATTCACCCCTCCACTTT. The chain carries TRBV4-2 and TRBJ1-6; D might be TRBD1 (6 bases). Trimming removed 3 bases at V and 0 bases at J, with 9 bases between. This CDR3 has 16 residues. Germline V gene data show CDR1 as LGHNA and CDR2 as YNFKEQ.

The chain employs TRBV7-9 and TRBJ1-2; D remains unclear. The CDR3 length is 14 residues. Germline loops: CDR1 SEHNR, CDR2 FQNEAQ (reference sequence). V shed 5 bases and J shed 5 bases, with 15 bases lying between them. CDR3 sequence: CASSPGSAPYGYTF. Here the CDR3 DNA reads TGTGCCAGCAGCCCGGGGTCGGCCCCGTATGGCTACACCTTC. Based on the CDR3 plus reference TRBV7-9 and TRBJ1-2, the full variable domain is DTGVSQNPRHKITKRGQNVTFRCDPISEHNRLYWYRQTLGQGPEFLTYFQNEAQLEKSRLLSDRFSAERPKGSFSTLEIQRTEQGDSAMYLCASSPGSAPYGYTFGSGTRLTVV.

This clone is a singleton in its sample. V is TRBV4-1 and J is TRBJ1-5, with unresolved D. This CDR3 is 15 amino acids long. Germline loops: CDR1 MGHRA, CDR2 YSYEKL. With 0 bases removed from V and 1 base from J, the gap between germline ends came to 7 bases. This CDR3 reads CASSQDAVSNQPQHF. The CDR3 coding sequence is TGCGCCAGCAGCCAAGATGCAGTAAGCAATCAGCCCCAGCATTTT.

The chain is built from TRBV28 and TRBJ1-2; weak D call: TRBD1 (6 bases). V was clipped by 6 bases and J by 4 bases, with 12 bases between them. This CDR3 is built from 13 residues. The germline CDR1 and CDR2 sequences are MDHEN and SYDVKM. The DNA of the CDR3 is TGTGCCAGCAGCCTACAGGGTCCCTATGGCTACACCTTC. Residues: CASSLQGPYGYTF.

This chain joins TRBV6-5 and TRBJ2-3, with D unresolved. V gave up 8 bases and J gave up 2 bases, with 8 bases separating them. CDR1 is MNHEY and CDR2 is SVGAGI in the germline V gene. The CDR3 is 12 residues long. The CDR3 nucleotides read TGTGCCAGCGGATCCTTCACAGATACGCAGTATTTT. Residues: CASGSFTDTQYF.

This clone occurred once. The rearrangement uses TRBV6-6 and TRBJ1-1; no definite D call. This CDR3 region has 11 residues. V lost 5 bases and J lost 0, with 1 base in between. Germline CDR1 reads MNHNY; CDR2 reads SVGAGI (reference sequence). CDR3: CASSMNTEAFF. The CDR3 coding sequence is TGTGCCAGCAGTATGAACACTGAAGCTTTCTTT.

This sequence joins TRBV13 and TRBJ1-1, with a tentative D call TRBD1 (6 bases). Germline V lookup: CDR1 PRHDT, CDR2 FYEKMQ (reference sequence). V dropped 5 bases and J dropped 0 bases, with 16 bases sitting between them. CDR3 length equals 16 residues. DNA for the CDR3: TGTGCCAGCAGCCTACAGGGAGCGGGGATGAACACTGAAGCTTTCTTT. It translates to CASSLQGAGMNTEAFF.

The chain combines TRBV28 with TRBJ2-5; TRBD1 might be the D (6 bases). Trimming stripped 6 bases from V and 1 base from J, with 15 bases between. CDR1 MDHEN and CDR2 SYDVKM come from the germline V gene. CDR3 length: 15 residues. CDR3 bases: TGTGCCAGCAGCTTACCTCAGGGGCCCCAAGAGACCCAGTACTTC. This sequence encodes CASSLPQGPQETQYF.

CDR3 in DNA: TGTGCCACCAGCAGAATGGGACAGGGGGATCAGCCCCAGCATTTT. This encodes CATSRMGQGDQPQHF. J is TRBJ1-5 and V is TRBV15; 11 bases match TRBD1. CDR1 and CDR2 (germline): LNHNV, YYDKDF (reference sequence). The CDR3 sequence is 15 residues long. V dropped 2 bases and J dropped 5; count of bases not matched to a gene: 2.

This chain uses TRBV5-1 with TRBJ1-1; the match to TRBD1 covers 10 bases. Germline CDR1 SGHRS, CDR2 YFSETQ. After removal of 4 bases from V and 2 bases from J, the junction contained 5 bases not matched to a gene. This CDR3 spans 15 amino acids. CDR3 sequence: CASSMGQGRNTEAFF. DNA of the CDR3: TGCGCCAGCAGCATGGGACAGGGGCGAAACACTGAAGCTTTCTTT. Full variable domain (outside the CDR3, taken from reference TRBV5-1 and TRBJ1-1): KAGVTQTPRYLIKTRGQQVTLSCSPISGHRSVSWYQQTPGQGLQFLFEYFSETQRNKGNFPGRFSGRQFSNSRSEMNVSTLELGDSALYLCASSMGQGRNTEAFFGQGTRLTVV.

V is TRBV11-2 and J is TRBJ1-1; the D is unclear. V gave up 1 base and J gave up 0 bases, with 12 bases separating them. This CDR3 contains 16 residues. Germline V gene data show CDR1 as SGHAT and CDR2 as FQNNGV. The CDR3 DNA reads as TGTGCCAGCAGCTTAGTAGCAAACGGGGTGAACACTGAAGCTTTCTTT. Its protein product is CASSLVANGVNTEAFF.

CDR3: CASGLAPLIYGYTF. DNA of the CDR3: TGTGCTAGTGGTTTGGCCCCCCTAATCTATGGCTACACCTTC. V is TRBV12-5 and J is TRBJ1-2; D not certain. Germline CDR1 LGHNT, CDR2 FRNRAP. Deletions cut 1 base from V and 4 bases from J, with 10 bases between. The CDR3 consists of 14 residues. The variable domain in full, with the rest retrieved from reference TRBV12-5 and TRBJ1-2, is DARVTQTPRHKVTEMGQEVTMRCQPILGHNTVFWYRQTMMQGLELLAYFRNRAPLDDSGMPKDRFSAEMPDATLATLKIQPSEPRDSAVYFCASGLAPLIYGYTFGSGTRLTVV.

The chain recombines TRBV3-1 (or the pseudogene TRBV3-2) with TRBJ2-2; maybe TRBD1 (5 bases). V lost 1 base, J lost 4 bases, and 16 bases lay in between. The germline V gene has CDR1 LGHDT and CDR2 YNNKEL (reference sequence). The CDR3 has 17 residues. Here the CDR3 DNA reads TGTGCCAGCAGCCAAGGCCGGCCAGGGTCAAGCACCGGGGAGCTGTTTTTT. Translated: CASSQGRPGSSTGELFF.